The present TCR beta chain was sequenced within a study of PD-L1 blockade in urothelial cancer. Study-level information: Per blood sample, T cells had a median of about 130,000.

The CDR3 spans 18 residues. Germline values: CDR1 SGDLS, CDR2 YYNGEE. V lost 3 bases and J lost 5, with 23 bases in between. Repertoires were generated with immunoSEQ multiplex PCR, while TCRdb's copy carries only in-frame clones and drops some. The sample lists some 71,000 clones; about 88% were seen once. Sequencing was performed on PBMCs, taken around atezolizumab (anti-PD-L1) treatment. This TCR came from a man aged 55 to 70 with urothelial cancer. This chain links TRBV9 with TRBJ1-4; a weak D match, TRBD1 (5 bases). CDR3 protein: CASSDLSAGSGWNEKLFF. The CDR3 region has the DNA TGTGCCAGCAGCGATCTATCAGCAGGGTCCGGCTGGAATGAAAAACTGTTTTTT.